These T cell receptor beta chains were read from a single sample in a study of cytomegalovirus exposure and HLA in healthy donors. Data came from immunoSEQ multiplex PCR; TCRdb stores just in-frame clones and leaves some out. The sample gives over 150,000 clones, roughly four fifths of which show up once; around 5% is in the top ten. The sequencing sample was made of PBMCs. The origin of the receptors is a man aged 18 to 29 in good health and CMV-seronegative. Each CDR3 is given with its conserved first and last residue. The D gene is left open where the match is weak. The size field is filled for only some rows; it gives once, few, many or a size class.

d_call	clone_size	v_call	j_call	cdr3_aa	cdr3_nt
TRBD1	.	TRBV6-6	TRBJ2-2	CASSAGTGRRTGELFF	TGTGCCAGCAGTGCCGGGACAGGTCGCCGCACCGGGGAGCTGTTTTTT
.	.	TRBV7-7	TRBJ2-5	CASSVGTTYQETQYF	TGTGCTAGCAGCGTCGGGACAACGTACCAAGAGACCCAGTACTTC
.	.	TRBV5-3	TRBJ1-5	CARSLAGQGRFLAPQHF	TGTGCCAGAAGCTTGGCCGGGCAGGGGCGTTTTCTTGCGCCCCAGCATTTT
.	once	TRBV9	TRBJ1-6	CASSGDRQVAPLHF	TGTGCCAGCAGCGGAGATCGGCAGGTCGCACCCCTCCACTTT
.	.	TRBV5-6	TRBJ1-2	CASSFRGGALDGYTF	TGTGCCAGCAGCTTTAGGGGGGGCGCGCTAGACGGCTACACCTTC
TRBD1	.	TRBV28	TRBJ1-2	CASSFDRAIGGYTF	TGTGCCAGCAGTTTTGACAGGGCGATCGGTGGCTACACCTTC
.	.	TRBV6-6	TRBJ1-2	CASREGNYGYTF	TGTGCCAGCAGGGAGGGAAACTATGGCTACACCTTC
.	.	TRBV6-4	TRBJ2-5	CASSLQPGSETQYF	TGTGCCAGCAGTCTTCAACCGGGGTCAGAGACCCAGTACTTC
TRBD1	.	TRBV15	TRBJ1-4	CATSGGTAVSNEKLFF	TGTGCCACCAGCGGCGGGACAGCGGTCTCTAATGAAAAACTGTTTTTT
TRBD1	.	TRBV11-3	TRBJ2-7	CASSRDRVSEQYF	TGTGCCAGCAGCCGGGACAGGGTGTCCGAGCAGTACTTC
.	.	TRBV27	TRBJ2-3	CASSSSLEDTQYF	TGTGCCAGCAGTTCCAGCTTGGAGGATACGCAGTATTTT
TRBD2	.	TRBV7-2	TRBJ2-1	CASSLVRLAGTYNEQFF	TGTGCCAGCAGCTTAGTTAGGCTAGCGGGGACCTACAATGAGCAGTTCTTC
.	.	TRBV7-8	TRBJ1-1	CASSLGGIREAFF	TGTGCCAGCAGCTTAGGAGGTATACGTGAAGCTTTCTTT
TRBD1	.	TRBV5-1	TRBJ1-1	CASSLTGTGGGGNTEAFF	TGCGCCAGCAGCTTAACCGGGACAGGGGGCGGGGGGAACACTGAAGCTTTCTTT
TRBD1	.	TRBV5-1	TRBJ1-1	CASSGGVTGEYTEAFF	TGCGCCAGCAGCGGGGGAGTGACAGGGGAGTACACTGAAGCTTTCTTT
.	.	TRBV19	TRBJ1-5	CASAQQGPYQPQHF	TGTGCCAGTGCGCAACAGGGTCCCTATCAGCCCCAGCATTTT
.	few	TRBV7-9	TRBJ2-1	CASRYSFYEQFF	TGTGCCAGCAGATATAGCTTCTATGAGCAGTTCTTC
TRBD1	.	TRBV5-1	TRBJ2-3	CASSLGTGGPSTDTQYF	TGCGCCAGCAGCTTGGGGACAGGGGGCCCCAGCACAGATACGCAGTATTTT
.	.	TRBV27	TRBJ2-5	CASSGAGTQYF	TGTGCCAGCAGTGGAGCGGGGACCCAGTACTTC
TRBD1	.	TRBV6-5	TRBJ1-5	CASSTLRDRGQPQHF	TGTGCCAGCAGTACACTCCGGGACAGGGGACAGCCCCAGCATTTT
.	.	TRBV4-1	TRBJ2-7	CASSQEQNDPYEQYF	TGCGCCAGCAGCCAAGAACAGAACGACCCCTACGAGCAGTACTTC
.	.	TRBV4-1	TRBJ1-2	CASSQDRGTNYGYTF	TGCGCCAGCAGCCAAGATAGGGGGACTAACTATGGCTACACCTTC
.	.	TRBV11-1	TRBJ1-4	CASSLVAGPVEKLFF	TGTGCCAGCAGCTTAGTCGCAGGCCCGGTGGAAAAACTGTTTTTT
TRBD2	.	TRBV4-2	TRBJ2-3	CASSQDFTSGRLADTQYF	TGTGCCAGCAGCCAAGATTTCACTAGCGGGAGATTGGCAGATACGCAGTATTTT
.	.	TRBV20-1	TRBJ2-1	CSASSNNEQFF	TGCAGTGCTAGCAGTAACAATGAGCAGTTCTTC
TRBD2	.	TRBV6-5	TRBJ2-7	CASSYSTSGTEQYF	TGTGCCAGCAGTTACTCGACTAGCGGGACCGAGCAGTACTTC
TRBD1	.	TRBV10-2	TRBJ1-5	CASSAPGGLSNQPQHF	TGCGCCAGCAGTGCCCCAGGGGGCCTTAGCAATCAGCCCCAGCATTTT
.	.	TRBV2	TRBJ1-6	CASTRGGRNSPLHF	TGTGCCAGCACCAGGGGCGGAAGGAATTCACCCCTCCACTTT
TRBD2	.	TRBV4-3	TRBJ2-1	CASSQRLAGMDEQFF	TGCGCCAGCAGCCAACGACTAGCGGGAATGGATGAGCAGTTCTTC
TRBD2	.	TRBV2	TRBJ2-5	CASIAGSFGETQYF	TGTGCCAGTATAGCGGGCTCCTTCGGAGAGACCCAGTACTTC
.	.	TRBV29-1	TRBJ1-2	CSARPWGGGYTF	TGCAGCGCTAGGCCCTGGGGCGGTGGCTACACCTTC
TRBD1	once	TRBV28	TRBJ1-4	CASSLVPRQGRPAEKLFF	TGTGCCAGCAGTTTAGTCCCCCGACAGGGAAGGCCTGCGGAAAAACTGTTTTTT
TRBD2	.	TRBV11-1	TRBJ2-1	CASSLVGLGSYEQFF	TGTGCCAGCAGCTTAGTTGGACTAGGATCCTATGAGCAGTTCTTC
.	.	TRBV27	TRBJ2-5	CASSLSISDRLTQYF	TGTGCCAGCAGTTTATCGATCTCAGACAGGCTCACCCAGTACTTC
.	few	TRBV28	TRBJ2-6	CASSLMYSQDVLTF	TGTGCCAGCAGTTTAATGTACAGCCAGGACGTCCTGACTTTC
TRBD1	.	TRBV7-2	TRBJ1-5	CASSRQPGQGSQPQHF	TGTGCCAGCAGCCGTCAGCCGGGACAGGGAAGTCAGCCCCAGCATTTT
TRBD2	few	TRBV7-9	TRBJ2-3	CASSSWEWSGGYTDTQYF	TGTGCCAGCAGCTCCTGGGAGTGGAGCGGGGGGTACACAGATACGCAGTATTTT
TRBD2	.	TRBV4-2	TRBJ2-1	CASSQALSIAGADEQFF	TGTGCCAGCAGCCAAGCCCTCTCAATAGCGGGAGCTGATGAGCAGTTCTTC
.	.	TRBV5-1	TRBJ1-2	CGSGGESYGYTF	TGCGGCTCCGGAGGGGAATCCTATGGCTACACCTTC
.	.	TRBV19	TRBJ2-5	CASSISPGKETQYF	TGTGCCAGTAGTATATCTCCGGGAAAAGAGACCCAGTACTTC
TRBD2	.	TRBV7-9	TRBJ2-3	CSSSLTGGIDTQYF	TGTTCCAGCAGCTTAACGGGGGGTATAGATACGCAGTATTTT